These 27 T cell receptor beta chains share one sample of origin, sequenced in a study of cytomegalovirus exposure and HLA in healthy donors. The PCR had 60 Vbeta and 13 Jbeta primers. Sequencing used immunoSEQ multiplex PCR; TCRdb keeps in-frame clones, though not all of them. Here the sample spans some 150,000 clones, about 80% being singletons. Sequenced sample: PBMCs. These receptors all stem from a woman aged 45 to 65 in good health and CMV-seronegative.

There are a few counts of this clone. The CDR3 region has the DNA TGCAGCGTTGTTAGAGGACAGCTGGTTAGGGATGAGCAGTTCTTC. Translated: CSVVRGQLVRDEQFF. This chain joins TRBV29-1 and TRBJ2-1, with a weak D call TRBD1 (6 bases). CDR1 SQVTM and CDR2 ANQGSEA come from the germline V gene. V lost 4 bases to trimming and J lost 8 bases, with 21 bases between them. CDR3 length: 15 amino acids.

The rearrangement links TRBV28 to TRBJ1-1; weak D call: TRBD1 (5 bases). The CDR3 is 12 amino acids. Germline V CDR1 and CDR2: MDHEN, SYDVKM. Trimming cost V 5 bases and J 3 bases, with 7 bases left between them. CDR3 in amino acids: CASSLQDTEAFF. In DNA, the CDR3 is TGTGCCAGCAGTCTACAGGACACTGAAGCTTTCTTT.

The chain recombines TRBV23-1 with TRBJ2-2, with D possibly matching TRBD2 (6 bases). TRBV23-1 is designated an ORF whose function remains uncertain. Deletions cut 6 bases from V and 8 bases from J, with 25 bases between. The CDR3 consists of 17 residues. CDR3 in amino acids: CASRQKVGGAPGGELFF. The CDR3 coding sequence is TGCGCCAGCAGACAAAAGGTAGGAGGGGCCCCTGGGGGGGAGCTGTTTTTT.

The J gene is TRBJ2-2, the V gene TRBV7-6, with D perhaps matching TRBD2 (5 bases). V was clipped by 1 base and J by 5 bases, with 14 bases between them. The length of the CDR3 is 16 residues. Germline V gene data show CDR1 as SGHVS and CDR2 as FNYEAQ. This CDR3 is CASSLGASSKTGELFF. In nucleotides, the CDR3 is TGTGCCAGCAGCTTAGGAGCTAGCTCCAAGACCGGGGAGCTGTTTTTT.

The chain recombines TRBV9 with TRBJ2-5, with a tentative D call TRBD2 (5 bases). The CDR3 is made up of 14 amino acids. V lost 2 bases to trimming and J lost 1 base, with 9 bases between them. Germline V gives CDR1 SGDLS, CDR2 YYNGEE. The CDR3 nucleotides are TGTGCCAGCAGCGTCACCGGACTCCAAGAGACCCAGTACTTC. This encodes CASSVTGLQETQYF.

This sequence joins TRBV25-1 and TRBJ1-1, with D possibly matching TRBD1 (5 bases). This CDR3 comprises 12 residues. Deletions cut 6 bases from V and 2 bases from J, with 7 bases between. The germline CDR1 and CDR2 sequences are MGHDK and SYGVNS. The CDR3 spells CASRTGNTEAFF. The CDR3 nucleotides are TGTGCCAGCAGAACAGGTAACACTGAAGCTTTCTTT. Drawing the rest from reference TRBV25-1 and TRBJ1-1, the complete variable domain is EADIYQTPRYLVIGTGKKITLECSQTMGHDKMYWYQQDPGMELHLIHYSYGVNSTEKGDLSSESTVSRIRTEHFPLTLESARPSHTSQYLCASRTGNTEAFFGQGTRLTVV.

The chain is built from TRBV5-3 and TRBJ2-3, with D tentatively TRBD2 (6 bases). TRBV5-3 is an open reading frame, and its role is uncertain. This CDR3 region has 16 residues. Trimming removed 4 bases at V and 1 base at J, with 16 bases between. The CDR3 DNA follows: TGTGCCAGAAGCCCCCCGTGGCGGGGACGCACAGATACGCAGTATTTT. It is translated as CARSPPWRGRTDTQYF.

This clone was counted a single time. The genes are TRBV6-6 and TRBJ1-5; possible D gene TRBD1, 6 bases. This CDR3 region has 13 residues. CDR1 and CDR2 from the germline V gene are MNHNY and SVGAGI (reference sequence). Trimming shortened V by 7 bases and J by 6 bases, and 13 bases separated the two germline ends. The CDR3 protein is CASTGAAGQPQHF. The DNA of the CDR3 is TGTGCCAGCACAGGGGCGGCGGGTCAGCCCCAGCATTTT.

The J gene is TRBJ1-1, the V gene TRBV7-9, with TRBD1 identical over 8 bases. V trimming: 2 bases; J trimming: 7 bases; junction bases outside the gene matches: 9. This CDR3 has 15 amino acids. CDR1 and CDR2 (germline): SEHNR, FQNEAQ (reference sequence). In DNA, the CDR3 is TGTGCCAGCAGCTTAAGGACAGGGAGTCCAATTGAAGCTTTCTTT. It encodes CASSLRTGSPIEAFF. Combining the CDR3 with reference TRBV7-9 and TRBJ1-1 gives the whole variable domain DTGVSQNPRHKITKRGQNVTFRCDPISEHNRLYWYRQTLGQGPEFLTYFQNEAQLEKSRLLSDRFSAERPKGSFSTLEIQRTEQGDSAMYLCASSLRTGSPIEAFFGQGTRLTVV.

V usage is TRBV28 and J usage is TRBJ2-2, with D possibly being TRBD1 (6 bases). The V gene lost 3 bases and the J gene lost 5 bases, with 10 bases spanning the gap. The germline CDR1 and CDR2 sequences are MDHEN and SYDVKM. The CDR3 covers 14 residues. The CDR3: CASSFMGTTGELFF. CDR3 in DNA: TGTGCCAGCAGTTTTATGGGGACAACCGGGGAGCTGTTTTTT.

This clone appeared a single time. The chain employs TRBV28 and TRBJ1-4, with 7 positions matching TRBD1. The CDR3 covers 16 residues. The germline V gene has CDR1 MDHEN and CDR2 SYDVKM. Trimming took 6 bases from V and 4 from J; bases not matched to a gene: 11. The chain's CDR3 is CASRRRSGQINEKLFF. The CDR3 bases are TGTGCCAGCAGGCGGCGTTCGGGACAGATTAATGAAAAACTGTTTTTT. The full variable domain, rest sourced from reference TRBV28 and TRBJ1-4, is DVKVTQSSRYLVKRTGEKVFLECVQDMDHENMFWYRQDPGLGLRLIYFSYDVKMKEKGDIPEGYSVSREKKERFSLILESASTNQTSMYLCASRRRSGQINEKLFFGSGTQLSVL.

CDR3 protein: CASSLTGFNSPLHF. CDR3 nucleotide sequence: TGTGCCAGCAGCTTGACAGGGTTCAATTCACCCCTCCACTTT. J is TRBJ1-6 and V is TRBV5-4; a possible D gene is TRBD1 (6 bases). Trimming left V 1 base short and J 7 bases short, with 9 bases between. The germline gives CDR1 SGHNT, CDR2 YYREEE (reference sequence). The CDR3 is 14 amino acids.

CDR3 amino acids: CATSRRDRDTEAFF. The CDR3 DNA is TGTGCCACCAGCCGCCGGGACAGGGACACTGAAGCTTTCTTT. The chain carries TRBV15 and TRBJ1-1, with 9 bases that match TRBD1. The CDR3 runs 14 residues. Germline values: CDR1 LNHNV, CDR2 YYDKDF (reference sequence). The V and J ends lost 5 bases and 3 bases, in that order; junction bases with no gene match: 4.

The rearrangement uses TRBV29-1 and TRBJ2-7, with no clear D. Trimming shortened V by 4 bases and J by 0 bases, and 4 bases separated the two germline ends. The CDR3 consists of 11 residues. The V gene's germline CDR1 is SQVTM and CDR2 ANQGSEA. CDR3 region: CSVVASYEQYF. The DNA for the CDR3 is TGCAGCGTTGTGGCCTCCTACGAGCAGTACTTC.

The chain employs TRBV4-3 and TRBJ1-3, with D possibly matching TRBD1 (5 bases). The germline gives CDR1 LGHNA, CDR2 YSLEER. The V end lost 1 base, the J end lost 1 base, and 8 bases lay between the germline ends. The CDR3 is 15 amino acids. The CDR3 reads CASSQGYRSGNTIYF. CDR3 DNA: TGCGCCAGCAGCCAAGGTTACAGGTCTGGAAACACCATATATTTT.

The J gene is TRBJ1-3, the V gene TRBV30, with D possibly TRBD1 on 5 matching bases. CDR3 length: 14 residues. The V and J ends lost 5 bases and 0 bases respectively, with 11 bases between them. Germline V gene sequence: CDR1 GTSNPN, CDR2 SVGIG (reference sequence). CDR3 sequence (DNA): TGTGCCTGGGGGCAGGGCATCTCTGGAAACACCATATATTTT. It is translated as CAWGQGISGNTIYF.

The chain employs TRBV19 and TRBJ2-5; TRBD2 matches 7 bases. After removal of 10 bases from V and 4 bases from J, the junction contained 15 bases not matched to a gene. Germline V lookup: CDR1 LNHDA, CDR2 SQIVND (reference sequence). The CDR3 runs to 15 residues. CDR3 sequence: CATTGGRREGETQYF. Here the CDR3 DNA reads TGTGCCACAACCGGGGGGAGGAGGGAGGGAGAGACCCAGTACTTC. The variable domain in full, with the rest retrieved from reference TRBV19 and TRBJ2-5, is DGGITQSPKYLFRKEGQNVTLSCEQNLNHDAMYWYRQDPGQGLRLIYYSQIVNDFQKGDIAEGYSVSREKKESFPLTVTSAQKNPTAFYLCATTGGRREGETQYFGPGTRLLVL.

CDR3 nucleotide sequence: TGCGCCAGCAGCCAAGATGGGGGGAGCAGCAATCAGCCCCAGCATTTT. This gives the protein CASSQDGGSSNQPQHF. The chain recombines TRBV4-3 with TRBJ1-5; the D gene is possibly TRBD1 (5 bases). The germline gives CDR1 LGHNA, CDR2 YSLEER. V was shortened by 0 bases and J by 1 base, with 10 bases between the two germline ends. The CDR3 has 16 residues.

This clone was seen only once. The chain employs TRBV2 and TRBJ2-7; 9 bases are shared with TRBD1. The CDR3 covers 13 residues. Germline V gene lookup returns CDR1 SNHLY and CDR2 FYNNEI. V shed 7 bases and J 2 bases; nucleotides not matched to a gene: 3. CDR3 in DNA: TGTGCCAGCAACAGGGGGCGTCCCTACGAGCAGTACTTC. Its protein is CASNRGRPYEQYF.

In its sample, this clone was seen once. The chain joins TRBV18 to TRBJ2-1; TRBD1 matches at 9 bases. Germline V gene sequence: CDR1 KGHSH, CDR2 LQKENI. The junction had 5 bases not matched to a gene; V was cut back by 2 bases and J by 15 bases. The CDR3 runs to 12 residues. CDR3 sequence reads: CASSPSGQGSFF. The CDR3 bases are TGTGCCAGCTCACCATCAGGACAGGGGTCGTTCTTC.

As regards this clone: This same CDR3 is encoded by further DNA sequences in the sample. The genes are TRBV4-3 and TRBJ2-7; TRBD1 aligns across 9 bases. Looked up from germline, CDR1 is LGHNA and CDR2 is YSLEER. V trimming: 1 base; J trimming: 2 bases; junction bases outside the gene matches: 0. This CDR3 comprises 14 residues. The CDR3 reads CASSQGQGAYEQYF. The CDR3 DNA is TGCGCCAGCAGCCAAGGACAGGGGGCCTACGAGCAGTACTTC.

CDR3: CASSFNREWYNEQFF. Written as DNA, the CDR3 is TGTGCCAGCAGCTTTAACAGGGAGTGGTACAATGAGCAGTTCTTC. This chain uses TRBV13 with TRBJ2-1, with D maybe TRBD1 (6 bases). V was shortened by 3 bases and J by 4 bases, with 13 bases between the two germline ends. CDR1 PRHDT and CDR2 FYEKMQ come from the germline V gene (reference sequence). This CDR3 has 15 amino acids.

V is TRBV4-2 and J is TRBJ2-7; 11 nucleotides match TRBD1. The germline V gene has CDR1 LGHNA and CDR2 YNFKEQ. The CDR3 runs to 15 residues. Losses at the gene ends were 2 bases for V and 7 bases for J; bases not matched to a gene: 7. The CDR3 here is CASSQKDRGLGEQYF. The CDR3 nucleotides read TGTGCCAGCAGCCAAAAGGACAGGGGGCTGGGGGAGCAGTACTTC.

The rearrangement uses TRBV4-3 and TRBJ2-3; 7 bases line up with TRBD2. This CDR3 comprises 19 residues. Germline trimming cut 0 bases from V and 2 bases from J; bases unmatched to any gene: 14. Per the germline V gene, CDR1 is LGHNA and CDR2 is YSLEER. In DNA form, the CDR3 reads TGCGCCAGCAGCCAAGATTTTAGACCTAGGGGAGGGGCCACAGATACGCAGTATTTT. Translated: CASSQDFRPRGGATDTQYF.

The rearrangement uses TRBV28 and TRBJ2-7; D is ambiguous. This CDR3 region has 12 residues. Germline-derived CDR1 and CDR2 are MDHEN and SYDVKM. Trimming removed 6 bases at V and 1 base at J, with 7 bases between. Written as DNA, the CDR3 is TGTGCCAGCAGCGCAGGATCCTACGAGCAGTACTTC. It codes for CASSAGSYEQYF. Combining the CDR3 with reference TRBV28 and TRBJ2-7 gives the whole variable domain DVKVTQSSRYLVKRTGEKVFLECVQDMDHENMFWYRQDPGLGLRLIYFSYDVKMKEKGDIPEGYSVSREKKERFSLILESASTNQTSMYLCASSAGSYEQYFGPGTRLTVT.

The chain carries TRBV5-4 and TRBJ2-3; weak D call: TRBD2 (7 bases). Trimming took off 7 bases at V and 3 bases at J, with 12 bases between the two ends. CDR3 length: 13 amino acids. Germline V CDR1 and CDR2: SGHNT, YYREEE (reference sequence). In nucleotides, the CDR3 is TGTGCCAGCGGGGGGGCCGAGACAGATACGCAGTATTTT. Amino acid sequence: CASGGAETDTQYF.

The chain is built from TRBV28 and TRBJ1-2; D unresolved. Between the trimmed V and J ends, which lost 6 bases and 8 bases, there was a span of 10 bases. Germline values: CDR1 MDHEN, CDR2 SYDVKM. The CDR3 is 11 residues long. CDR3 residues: CASSSEEGYTF. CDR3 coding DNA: TGTGCCAGCAGCTCTGAGGAGGGCTACACCTTC.